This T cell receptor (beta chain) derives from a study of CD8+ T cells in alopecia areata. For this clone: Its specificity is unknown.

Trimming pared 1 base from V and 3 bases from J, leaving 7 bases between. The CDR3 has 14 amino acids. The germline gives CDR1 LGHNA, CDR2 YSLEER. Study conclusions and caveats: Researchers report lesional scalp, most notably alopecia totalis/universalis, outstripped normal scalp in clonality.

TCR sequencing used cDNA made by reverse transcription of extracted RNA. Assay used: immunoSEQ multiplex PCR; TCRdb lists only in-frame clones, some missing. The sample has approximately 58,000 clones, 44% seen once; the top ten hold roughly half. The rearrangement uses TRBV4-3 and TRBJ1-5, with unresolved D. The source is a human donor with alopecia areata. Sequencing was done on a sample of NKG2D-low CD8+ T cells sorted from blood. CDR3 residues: CASSQARYNQPQHF. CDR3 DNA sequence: TGCGCCAGCAGCCAAGCTCGGTACAATCAGCCCCAGCATTTT.